The clone carrying this TCR beta chain was counted ten times or more. The data originate from a study of regulatory T cells in long-lasting Graves disease. The time point: newly diagnosed GD, antithyroid drugs for less than 3 months. PBMC-derived RNA was used for the TCR library. Both iRepertoire HTBI primers and Arm-PCR of CDR3 regions were used to build the TCR beta libraries. TCRdb used MiXCR to reprocess the multiplex PCR reads, holding one entry per CDR3 protein. The table records more than 450,000 distinct CDR3 sequences, around 12% of them present only once. This sample was shared with a second study, whose subject was T cells in Graves' hyperthyroidism and ophthalmopathy.

The TCR originated in a woman younger than 45 with Graves disease. The source material was peripheral blood mononuclear cells (PBMCs), sampled at new diagnosis, from a patient treated with antithyroid drugs.

The CDR3 here is CASSTDRGPYEQYF. The CDR3 DNA sequence: TGTGCCAGCAGCACGGACAGGGGCCCCTACGAGCAGTACTTC. The gene calls are TRBV12-3 or TRBV12-4 and TRBJ2-7; TRBD1 matches at 9 bases. CDR3 length equals 14 residues. V lost 6 bases, J lost 2 bases, and 5 bases stayed unmatched.